This TCR beta chain stems from a study of T cells expressing NK-cell markers. Turning to the study itself: It was sorted CD3+CD56+NKG2C+, CD3+CD56+NKG2C- and CD3+CD56-NKG2C+ T cells that supplied the TCR beta repertoires.

Overall study results and limits: The study did not resolve the HCMV specificity of expanded NKG2C+ T cell clones. Dominant NKG2C+ clonotype frequencies of about 1.0-7.5% of CD8+ T cells were measured in over 5 donors.

The CDR3 length is 16 residues. Germline-derived CDR1 and CDR2 are MGHRA and YSYEKL. TCRdb reprocessed the 5' RACE reads and reports one entry per CDR3 protein, with no DNA. This sample contains roughly 150,000 distinct CDR3 sequences. As to this clonotype: No antigen is known for it.

The sample was blood T cells: a sorted CD56 or NKG2C T cell subset, CD4+ or CD8+ T cells, or bulk PBMC T cells (not recorded which). The chain uses TRBV4-1 and TRBJ2-3; TCRdb designates TRBD2, a call that cannot be tested without DNA. The clonotype originates from a woman aged 18 to 75 in good health. This chain's CDR3 is CASSQDRAREKDTQYF.